This entry is about one TCR beta chain. This specimen belongs to a study of blood T cell repertoires in COVID-19. Study-level background: Acute and convalescent COVID-19 samples came from the United States, Italy and Spain. PBMCs, B-cell-depleted T cells, or T cells were the source of the cDNA or gDNA that made up the material.

Clones were read by immunoSEQ multiplex PCR, and TCRdb kept only the in-frame ones, dropping some. The repertoire holds 73,000 or so clones, with about 70% as singletons. This CDR3 region has 16 residues. The junction had 8 bases not matched to a gene; V was cut back by 2 bases and J by 3 bases. From germline, CDR1 is LGHDT and CDR2 YNNKEL (reference sequence). This sequence was found in a man in his 60s with acute or convalescent COVID-19. The rearrangement uses TRBV3-1 (or the pseudogene TRBV3-2) and TRBJ2-3, with TRBD1 identical over 7 bases. The sample comprised peripheral blood. CDR3 nucleotides: TGTGCCAGCAGCCAAAAGAGACAGGGCCTAACAGATACGCAGTATTTT. Amino acid sequence: CASSQKRQGLTDTQYF.